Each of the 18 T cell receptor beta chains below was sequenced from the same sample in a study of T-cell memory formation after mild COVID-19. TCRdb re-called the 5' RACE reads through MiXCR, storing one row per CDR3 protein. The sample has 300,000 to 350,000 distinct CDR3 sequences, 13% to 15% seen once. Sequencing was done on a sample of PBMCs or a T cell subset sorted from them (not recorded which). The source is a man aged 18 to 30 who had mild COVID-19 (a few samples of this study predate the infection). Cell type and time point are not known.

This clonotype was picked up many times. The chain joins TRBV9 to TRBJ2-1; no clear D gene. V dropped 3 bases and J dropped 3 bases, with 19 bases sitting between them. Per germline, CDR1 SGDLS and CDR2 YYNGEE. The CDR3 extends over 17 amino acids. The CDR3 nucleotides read TGTGCCAGCAGCGCCCACCGAGCAGGTCACGACTACAATGAGCAGTTCTTC. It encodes CASSAHRAGHDYNEQFF.

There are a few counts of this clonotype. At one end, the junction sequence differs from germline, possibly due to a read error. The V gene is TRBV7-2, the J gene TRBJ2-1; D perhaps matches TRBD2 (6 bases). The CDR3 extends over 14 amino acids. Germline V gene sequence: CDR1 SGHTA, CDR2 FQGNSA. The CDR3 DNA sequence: TGTCCCAGCGACTCTGGAGGGATTTCGAATGAGCAGTTCTTC. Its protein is CPSDSGGISNEQFF.

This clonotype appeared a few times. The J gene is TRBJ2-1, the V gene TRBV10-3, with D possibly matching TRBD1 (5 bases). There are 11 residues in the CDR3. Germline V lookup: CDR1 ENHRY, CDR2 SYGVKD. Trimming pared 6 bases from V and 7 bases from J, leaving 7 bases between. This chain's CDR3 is CAISRDNEQFF. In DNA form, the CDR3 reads TGTGCCATCAGCAGGGATAATGAGCAGTTCTTC.

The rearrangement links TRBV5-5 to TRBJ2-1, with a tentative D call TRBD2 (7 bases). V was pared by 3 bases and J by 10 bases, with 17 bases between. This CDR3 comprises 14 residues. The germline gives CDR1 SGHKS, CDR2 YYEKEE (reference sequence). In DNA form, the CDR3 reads TGTGCCAGCAGCTCGCCGGGGGGCCGACTGGAGCAGTTCTTC. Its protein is CASSSPGGRLEQFF.

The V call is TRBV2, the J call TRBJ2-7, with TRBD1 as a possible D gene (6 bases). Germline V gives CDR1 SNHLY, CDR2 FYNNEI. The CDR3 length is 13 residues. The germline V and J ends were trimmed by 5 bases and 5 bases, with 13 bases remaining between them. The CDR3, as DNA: TGTGCCAGCAGTCGACAGGAGTCTCACGAGCAGTACTTC. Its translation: CASSRQESHEQYF. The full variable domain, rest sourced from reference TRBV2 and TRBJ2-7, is EPEVTQTPSHQVTQMGQEVILRCVPISNHLYFYWYRQILGQKVEFLVSFYNNEISEKSEIFDDQFSVERPDGSNFTLKIRSTKLEDSAMYFCASSRQESHEQYFGPGTRLTVT.

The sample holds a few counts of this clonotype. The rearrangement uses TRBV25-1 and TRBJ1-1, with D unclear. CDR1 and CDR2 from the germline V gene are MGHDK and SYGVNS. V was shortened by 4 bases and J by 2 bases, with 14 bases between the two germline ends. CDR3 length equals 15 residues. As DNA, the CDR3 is TGTGCCAGCAGTGGCCCCGAGGGTTCCAACACTGAAGCTTTCTTT. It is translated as CASSGPEGSNTEAFF. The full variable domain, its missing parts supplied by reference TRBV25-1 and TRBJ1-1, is EADIYQTPRYLVIGTGKKITLECSQTMGHDKMYWYQQDPGMELHLIHYSYGVNSTEKGDLSSESTVSRIRTEHFPLTLESARPSHTSQYLCASSGPEGSNTEAFFGQGTRLTVV.

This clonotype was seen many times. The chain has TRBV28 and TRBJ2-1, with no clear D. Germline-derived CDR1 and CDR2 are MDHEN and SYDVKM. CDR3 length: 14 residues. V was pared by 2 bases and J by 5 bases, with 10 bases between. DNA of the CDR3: TGTGCCAGCAGTTTAGGGCAGGTTAACAATGAGCAGTTCTTC. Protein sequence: CASSLGQVNNEQFF.

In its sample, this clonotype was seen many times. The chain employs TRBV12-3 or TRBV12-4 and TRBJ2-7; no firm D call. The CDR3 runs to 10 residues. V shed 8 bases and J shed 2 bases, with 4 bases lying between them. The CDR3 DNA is TGTGCCAGCGGAACCTACGAGCAGTACTTC. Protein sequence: CASGTYEQYF.

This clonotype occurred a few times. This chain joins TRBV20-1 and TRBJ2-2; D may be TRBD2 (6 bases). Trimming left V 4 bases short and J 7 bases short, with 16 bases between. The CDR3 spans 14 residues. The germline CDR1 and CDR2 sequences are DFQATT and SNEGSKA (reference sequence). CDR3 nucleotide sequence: TGCAGTGCTACAGAGCTAGGAGGGAACGGGGAGCTGTTTTTT. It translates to CSATELGGNGELFF.

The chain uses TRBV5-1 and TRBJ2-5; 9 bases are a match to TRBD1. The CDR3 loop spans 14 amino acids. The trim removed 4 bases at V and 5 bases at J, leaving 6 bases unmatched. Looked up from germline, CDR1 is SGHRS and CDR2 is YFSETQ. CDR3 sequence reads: CASSGEGQGETQYF. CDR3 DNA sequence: TGCGCCAGCAGCGGGGAGGGACAGGGTGAGACCCAGTACTTC. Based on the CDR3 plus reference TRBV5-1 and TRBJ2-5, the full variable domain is KAGVTQTPRYLIKTRGQQVTLSCSPISGHRSVSWYQQTPGQGLQFLFEYFSETQRNKGNFPGRFSGRQFSNSRSEMNVSTLELGDSALYLCASSGEGQGETQYFGPGTRLLVL.

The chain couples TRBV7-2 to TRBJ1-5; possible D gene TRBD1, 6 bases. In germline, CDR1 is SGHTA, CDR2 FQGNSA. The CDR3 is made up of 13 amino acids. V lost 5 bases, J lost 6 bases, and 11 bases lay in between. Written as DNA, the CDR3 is TGTGCCAGCAGCACTAGGGGGTTTCAGCCCCAGCATTTT. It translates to CASSTRGFQPQHF.

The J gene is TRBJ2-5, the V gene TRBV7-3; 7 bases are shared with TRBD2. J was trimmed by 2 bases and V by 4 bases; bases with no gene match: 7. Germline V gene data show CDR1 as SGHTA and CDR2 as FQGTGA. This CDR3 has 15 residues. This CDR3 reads CASSSGRGGQETQYF. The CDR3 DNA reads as TGTGCCAGCAGCTCAGGGAGGGGAGGGCAAGAGACCCAGTACTTC.

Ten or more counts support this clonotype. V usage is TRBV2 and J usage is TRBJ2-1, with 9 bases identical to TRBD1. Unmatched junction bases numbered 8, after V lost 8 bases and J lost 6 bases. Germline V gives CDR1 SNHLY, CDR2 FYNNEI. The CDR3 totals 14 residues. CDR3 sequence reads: CASRGTGKGNEQFF. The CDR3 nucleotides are TGTGCCAGCCGAGGGACAGGGAAGGGCAATGAGCAGTTCTTC.

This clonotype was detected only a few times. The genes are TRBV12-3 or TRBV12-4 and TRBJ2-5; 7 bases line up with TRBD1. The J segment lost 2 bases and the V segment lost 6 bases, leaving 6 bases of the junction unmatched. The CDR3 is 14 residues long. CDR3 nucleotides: TGTGCCAGCAGACGGGGACAGAATCAAGAGACCCAGTACTTC. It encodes CASRRGQNQETQYF.

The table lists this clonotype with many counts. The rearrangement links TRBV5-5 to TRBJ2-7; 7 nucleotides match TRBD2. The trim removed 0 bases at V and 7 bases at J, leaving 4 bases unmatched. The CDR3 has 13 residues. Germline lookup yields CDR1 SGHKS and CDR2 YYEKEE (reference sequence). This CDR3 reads CASSLGGSLEQYF. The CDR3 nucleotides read TGTGCCAGCAGCTTGGGCGGGAGTCTTGAGCAGTACTTC.

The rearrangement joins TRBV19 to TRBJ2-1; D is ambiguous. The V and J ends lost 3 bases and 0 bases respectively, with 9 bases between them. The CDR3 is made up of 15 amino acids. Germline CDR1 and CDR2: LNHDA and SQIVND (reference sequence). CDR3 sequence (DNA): TGTGCCAGTAGTATCGCCGGAAGCTCCTACAATGAGCAGTTCTTC. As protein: CASSIAGSSYNEQFF.

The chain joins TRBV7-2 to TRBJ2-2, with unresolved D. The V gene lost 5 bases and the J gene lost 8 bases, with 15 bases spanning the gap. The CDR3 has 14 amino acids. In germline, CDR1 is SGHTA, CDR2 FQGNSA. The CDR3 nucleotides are TGTGCCAGCAGCGCCGTTCCCCACGTAGGGGAGCTGTTTTTT. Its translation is CASSAVPHVGELFF.

CDR3 residues: CAIKPGGYEQYF. CDR3 in DNA: TGTGCCATCAAGCCGGGCGGCTACGAGCAGTACTTC. The gene calls are TRBV10-3 and TRBJ2-7; D is ambiguous. V lost 7 bases, J lost 3 bases, and 10 bases lay in between. CDR1 and CDR2 (germline): ENHRY, SYGVKD. This CDR3 has 12 residues.